The source of this TCR beta chain is a study of siplizumab effects on memory and regulatory T cells. The CDR3 has 12 amino acids. From germline, CDR1 is SGHVS and CDR2 FQNEAQ. Trimming took off 4 bases at V and 2 bases at J, with 3 bases between the two ends. With respect to this clone: The target antigen is unknown.

Study-level points and caveats: Among mappable alloreactive CD4+ clones, the Treg-derived fraction averaged around 70% with siplizumab versus under 30% in controls. Neither a naive nor a memory phenotype was assignable to roughly 80-95% of proliferating CD4+ or CD8+ clones. In siplizumab cultures, the suppressive function of proliferating Tregs remained unconfirmed. Alloreactive sequences traceable to unstimulated CD4+ memory cells declined significantly under siplizumab.

Method: immunoSEQ multiplex PCR; TCRdb's copy keeps in-frame clones and lacks some. The table shows around 78,000 clones, with about 90% occurring only once. Sequenced: CD8+ T cells sorted from blood. The clonotype comes from a human donor in good health. The chain uses TRBV7-8 and TRBJ2-1; no firm D call. The CDR3 sequence is CASSSTYNEQFF. CDR3 bases: TGTGCCAGCAGCTCGACCTACAATGAGCAGTTCTTC.